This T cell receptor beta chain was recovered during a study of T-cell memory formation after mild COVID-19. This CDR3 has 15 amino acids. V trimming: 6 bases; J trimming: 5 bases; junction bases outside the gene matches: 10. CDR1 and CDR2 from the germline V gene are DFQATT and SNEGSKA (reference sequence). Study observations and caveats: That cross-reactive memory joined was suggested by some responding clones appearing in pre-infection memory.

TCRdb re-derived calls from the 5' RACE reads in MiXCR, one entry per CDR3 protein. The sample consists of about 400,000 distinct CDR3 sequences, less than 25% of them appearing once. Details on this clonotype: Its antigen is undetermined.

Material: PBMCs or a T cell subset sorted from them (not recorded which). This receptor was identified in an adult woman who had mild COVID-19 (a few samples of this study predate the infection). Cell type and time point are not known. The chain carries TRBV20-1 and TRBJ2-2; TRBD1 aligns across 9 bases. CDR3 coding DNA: TGCAGTGCCGTCCGGGACAGGGTAATGACCGGGGAGCTGTTTTTT. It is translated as CSAVRDRVMTGELFF.